The T cell receptor beta chain described here comes from a study of cytomegalovirus exposure and HLA in healthy donors. Trimming at V came to 4 bases and at J to 8 bases, leaving 8 bases not matched to a gene. The CDR3 contains 16 residues. CDR1 and CDR2 from the germline V gene are ENHRY and SYGVKD. Primers for the PCR totalled 60 Vbeta and 13 Jbeta. Sequenced by immunoSEQ multiplex PCR; TCRdb stores in-frame clones only, minus some. In the table there are 90,000 to 120,000 clones, around 75% of which are singletons. The sequenced sample was PBMCs. V and J are TRBV10-3 and TRBJ2-1, with 13 bases that match TRBD2. The source is a male donor in good health and CMV-seropositive. CDR3 in amino acids: CAISGRTSGGSDEQFF. In DNA, the CDR3 is TGTGCCATCAGTGGTAGGACTAGCGGGGGTAGCGATGAGCAGTTCTTC.